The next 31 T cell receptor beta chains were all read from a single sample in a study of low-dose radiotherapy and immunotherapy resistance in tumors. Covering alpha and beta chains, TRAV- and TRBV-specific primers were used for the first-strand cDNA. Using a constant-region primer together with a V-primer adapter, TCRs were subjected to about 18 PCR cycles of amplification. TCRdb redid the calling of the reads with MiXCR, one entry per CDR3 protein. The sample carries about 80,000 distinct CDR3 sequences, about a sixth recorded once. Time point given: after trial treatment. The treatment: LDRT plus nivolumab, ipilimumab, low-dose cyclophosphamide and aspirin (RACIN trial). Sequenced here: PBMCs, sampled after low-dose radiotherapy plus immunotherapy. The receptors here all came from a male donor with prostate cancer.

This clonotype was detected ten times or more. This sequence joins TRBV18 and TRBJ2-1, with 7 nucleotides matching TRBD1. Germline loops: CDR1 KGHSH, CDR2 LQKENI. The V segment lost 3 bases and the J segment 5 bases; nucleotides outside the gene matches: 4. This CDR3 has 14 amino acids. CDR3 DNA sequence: TGTGCCAGCTCACCCAGTACAGGGGACAATGAGCAGTTCTTC. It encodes CASSPSTGDNEQFF. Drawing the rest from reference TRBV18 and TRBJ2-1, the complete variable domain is NAGVMQNPRHLVRRRGQEARLRCSPMKGHSHVYWYRQLPEEGLKFMVYLQKENIIDESGMPKERFSAEFPKEGPSILRIQQVVRGDSAAYFCASSPSTGDNEQFFGPGTRLTVL.

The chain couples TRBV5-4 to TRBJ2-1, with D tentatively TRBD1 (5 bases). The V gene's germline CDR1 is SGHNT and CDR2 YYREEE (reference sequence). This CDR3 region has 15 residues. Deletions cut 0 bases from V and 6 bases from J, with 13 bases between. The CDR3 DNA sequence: TGTGCCAGCAGCTTGGTTCTGGGTAGGGGCAATGAGCAGTTCTTC. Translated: CASSLVLGRGNEQFF.

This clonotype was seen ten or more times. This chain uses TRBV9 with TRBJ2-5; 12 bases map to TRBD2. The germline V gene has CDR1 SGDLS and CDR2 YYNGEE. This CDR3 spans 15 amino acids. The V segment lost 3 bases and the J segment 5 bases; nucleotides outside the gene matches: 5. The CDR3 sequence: CASSAGLAGIETQYF. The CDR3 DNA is TGTGCCAGCAGCGCCGGACTAGCGGGAATTGAGACCCAGTACTTC.

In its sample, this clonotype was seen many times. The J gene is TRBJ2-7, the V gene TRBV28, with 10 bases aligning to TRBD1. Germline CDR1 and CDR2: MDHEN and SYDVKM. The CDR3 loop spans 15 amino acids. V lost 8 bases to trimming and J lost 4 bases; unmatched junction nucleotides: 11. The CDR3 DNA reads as TGTGCCAGCCGACCGGTTCCGGGACAGGGGTACGAGCAGTACTTC. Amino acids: CASRPVPGQGYEQYF.

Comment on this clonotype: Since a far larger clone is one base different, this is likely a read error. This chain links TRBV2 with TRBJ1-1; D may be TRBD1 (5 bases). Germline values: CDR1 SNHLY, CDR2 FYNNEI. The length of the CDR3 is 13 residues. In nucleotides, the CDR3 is TGTGCCAGCAGGCGCCGGGGGAACGCTGAAGCTTTCTTT. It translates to CASRRRGNAEAFF.

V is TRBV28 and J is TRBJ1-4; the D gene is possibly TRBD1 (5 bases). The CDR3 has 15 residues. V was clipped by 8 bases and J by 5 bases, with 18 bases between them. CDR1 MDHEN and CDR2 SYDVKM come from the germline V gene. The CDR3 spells CASCSPLGGNEKLFF. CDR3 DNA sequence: TGTGCCAGCTGTTCCCCTTTGGGGGGGAATGAAAAACTGTTTTTT.

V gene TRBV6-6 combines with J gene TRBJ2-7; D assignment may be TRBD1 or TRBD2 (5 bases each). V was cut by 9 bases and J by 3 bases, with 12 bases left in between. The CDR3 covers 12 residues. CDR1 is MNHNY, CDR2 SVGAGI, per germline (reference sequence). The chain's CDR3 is CASPGDLYEQYF. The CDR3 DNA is TGTGCCAGTCCCGGGGACCTCTACGAGCAGTACTTC.

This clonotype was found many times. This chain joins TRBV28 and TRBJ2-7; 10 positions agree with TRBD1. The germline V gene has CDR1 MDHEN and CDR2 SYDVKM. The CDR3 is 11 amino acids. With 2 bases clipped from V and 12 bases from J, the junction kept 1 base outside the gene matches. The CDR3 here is CASSLGTGVYF. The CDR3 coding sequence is TGTGCCAGCAGTTTAGGGACAGGGGTGTACTTC.

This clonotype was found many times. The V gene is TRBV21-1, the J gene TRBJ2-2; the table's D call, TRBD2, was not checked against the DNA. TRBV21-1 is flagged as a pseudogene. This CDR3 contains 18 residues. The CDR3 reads CASSKEGLAGDNTGELFF. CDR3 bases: TGTGCCAGCAGCAAAGAGGGACTAGCGGGAGACAACACCGGGGAGCTGTTTTTT.

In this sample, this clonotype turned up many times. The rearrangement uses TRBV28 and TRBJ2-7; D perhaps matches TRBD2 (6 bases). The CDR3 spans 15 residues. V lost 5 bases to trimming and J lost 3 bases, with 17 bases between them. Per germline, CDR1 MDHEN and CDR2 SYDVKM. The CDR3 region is CASSPRPGLRYEQYF. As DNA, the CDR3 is TGTGCCAGCAGTCCCCGCCCGGGACTCCGCTACGAGCAGTACTTC.

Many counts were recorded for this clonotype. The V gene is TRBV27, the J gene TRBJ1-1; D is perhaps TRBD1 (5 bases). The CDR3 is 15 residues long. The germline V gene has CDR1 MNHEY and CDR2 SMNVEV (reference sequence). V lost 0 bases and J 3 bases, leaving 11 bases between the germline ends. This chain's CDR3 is CASSLSSQDHTEAFF. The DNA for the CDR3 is TGTGCCAGCAGTTTATCGTCACAGGATCACACTGAAGCTTTCTTT.

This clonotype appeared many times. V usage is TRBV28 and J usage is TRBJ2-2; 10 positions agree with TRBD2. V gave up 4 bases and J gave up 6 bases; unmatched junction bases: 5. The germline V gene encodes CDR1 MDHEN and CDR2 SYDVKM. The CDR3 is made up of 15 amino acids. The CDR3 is CASSSQAGGSGELFF. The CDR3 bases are TGTGCCAGCAGTTCCCAAGCGGGAGGGTCCGGGGAGCTGTTTTTT.

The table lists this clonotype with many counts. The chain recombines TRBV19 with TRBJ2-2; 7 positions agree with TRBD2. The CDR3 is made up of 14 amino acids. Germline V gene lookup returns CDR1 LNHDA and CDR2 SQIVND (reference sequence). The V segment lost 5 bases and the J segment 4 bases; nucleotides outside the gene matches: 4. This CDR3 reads CASSESSGTGELFF. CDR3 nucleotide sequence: TGTGCCAGTAGTGAGTCTAGCGGCACCGGGGAGCTGTTTTTT.

CDR3 amino acids: CASSYIASGQGASGYTF. The CDR3 bases are TGTGCCAGCAGTTACATAGCATCGGGACAGGGGGCTTCGGGCTACACCTTC. V and J are TRBV6-2 or TRBV6-3 and TRBJ1-2; 12 bases map to TRBD1. The CDR3 consists of 17 residues. The J segment lost 8 bases and the V segment lost 2 bases, leaving 12 bases of the junction unmatched. CDR1 is MNHEY and CDR2 is SVGEGT in the germline V gene.

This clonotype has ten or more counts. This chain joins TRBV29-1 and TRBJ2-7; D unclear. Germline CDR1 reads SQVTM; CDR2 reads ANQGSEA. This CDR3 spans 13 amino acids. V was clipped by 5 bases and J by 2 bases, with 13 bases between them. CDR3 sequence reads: CSVKLSLAYEQYF. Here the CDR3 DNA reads TGCAGCGTTAAACTCTCTCTTGCCTACGAGCAGTACTTC.

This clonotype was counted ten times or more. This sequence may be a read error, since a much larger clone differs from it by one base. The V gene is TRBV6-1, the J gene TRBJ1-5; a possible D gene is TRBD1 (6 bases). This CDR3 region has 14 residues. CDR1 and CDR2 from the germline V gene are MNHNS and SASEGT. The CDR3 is CASSEGGARQPQLF. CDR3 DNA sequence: TGTGCCAGCAGTGAGGGGGGCGCGAGGCAGCCCCAGCTTTTT.

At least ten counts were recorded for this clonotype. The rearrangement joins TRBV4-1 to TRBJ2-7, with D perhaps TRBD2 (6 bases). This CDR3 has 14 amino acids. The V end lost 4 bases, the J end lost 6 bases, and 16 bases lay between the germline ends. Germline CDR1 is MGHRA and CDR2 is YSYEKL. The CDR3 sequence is CASSLRDFESEQYF. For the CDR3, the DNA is TGCGCCAGCAGCCTCCGGGACTTCGAGTCCGAGCAGTACTTC.

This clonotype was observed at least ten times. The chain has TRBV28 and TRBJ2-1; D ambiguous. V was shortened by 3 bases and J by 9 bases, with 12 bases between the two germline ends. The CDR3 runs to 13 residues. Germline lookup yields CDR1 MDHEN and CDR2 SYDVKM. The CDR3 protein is CASSFSWAPEQFF. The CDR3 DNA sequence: TGTGCCAGCAGTTTTTCGTGGGCCCCTGAGCAGTTCTTC. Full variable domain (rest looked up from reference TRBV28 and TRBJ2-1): DVKVTQSSRYLVKRTGEKVFLECVQDMDHENMFWYRQDPGLGLRLIYFSYDVKMKEKGDIPEGYSVSREKKERFSLILESASTNQTSMYLCASSFSWAPEQFFGPGTRLTVL.

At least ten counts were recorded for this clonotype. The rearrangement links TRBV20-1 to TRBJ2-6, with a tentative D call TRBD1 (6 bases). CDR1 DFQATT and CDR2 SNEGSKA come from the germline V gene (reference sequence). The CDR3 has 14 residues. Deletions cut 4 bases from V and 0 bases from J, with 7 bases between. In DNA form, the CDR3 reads TGCAGTGCTACGGACAGCTCTGGGGCCAACGTCCTGACTTTC. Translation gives CSATDSSGANVLTF.

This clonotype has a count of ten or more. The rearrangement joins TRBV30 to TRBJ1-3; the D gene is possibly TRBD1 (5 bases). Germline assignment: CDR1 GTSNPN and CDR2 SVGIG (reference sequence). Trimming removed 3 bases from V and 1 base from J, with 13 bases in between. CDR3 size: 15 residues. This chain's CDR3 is CAWSGQGFSGNTIYF. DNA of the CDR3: TGTGCCTGGAGCGGCCAGGGCTTTTCTGGAAACACCATATATTTT.

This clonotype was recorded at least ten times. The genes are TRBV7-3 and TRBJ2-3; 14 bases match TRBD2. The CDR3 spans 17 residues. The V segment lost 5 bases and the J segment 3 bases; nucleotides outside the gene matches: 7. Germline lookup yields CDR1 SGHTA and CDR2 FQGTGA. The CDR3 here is CASSRLAGGPKTDTQYF. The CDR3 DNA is TGTGCCAGCAGCCGACTAGCGGGAGGGCCGAAGACAGATACGCAGTATTTT.

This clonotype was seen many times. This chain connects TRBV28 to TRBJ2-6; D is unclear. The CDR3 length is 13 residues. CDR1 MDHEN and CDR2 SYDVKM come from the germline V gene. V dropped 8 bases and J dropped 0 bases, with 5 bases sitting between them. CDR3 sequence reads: CASLFSGANVLTF. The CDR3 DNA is TGTGCCAGCCTTTTCTCTGGGGCCAACGTCCTGACTTTC.

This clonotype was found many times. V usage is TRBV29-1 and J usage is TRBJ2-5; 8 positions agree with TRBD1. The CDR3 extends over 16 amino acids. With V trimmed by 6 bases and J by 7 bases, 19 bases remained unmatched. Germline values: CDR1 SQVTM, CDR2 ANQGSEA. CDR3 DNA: TGCAGCGTGGGCACCTCGACAGGGGTTTTGGGAGGGACCCAGTACTTC. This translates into CSVGTSTGVLGGTQYF.

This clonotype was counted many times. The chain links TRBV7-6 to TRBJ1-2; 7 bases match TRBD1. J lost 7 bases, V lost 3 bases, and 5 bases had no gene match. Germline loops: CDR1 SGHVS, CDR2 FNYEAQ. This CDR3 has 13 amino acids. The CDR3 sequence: CASSLPGGLGYTF. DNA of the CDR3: TGTGCCAGCAGCTTGCCAGGGGGGCTTGGCTACACCTTC.

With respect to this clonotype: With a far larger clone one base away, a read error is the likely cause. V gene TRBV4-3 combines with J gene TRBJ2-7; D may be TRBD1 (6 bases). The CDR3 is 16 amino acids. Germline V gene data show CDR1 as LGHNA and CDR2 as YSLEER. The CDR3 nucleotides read TGCGCCAGCGGCCAAGTTCCGAGGGGGAGCTCCTACGAGCAGTACTTC. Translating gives CASGQVPRGSSYEQYF.

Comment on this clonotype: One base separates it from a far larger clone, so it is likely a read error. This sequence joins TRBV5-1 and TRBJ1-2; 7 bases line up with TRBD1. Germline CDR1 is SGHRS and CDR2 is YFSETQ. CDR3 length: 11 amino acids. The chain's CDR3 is CAGSWGQGYTF. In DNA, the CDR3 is TGTGCCGGCAGCTGGGGACAGGGCTACACCTTC.

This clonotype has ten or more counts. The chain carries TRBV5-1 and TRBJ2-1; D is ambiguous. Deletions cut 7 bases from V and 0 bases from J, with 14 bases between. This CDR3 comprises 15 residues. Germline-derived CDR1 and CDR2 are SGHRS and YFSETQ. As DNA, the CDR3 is TGCGCCAGCGGAGACCCGAGCCCCTCCTACAATGAGCAGTTCTTC. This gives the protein CASGDPSPSYNEQFF.

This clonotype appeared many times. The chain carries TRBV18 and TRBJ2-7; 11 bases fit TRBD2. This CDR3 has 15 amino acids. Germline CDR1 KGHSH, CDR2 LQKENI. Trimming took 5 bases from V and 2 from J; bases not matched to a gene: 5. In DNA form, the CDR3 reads TGTGCCAGCTCATACGGGACTAGCGGACCCTACGAGCAGTACTTC. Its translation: CASSYGTSGPYEQYF.

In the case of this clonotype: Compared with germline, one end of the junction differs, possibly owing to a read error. Here the CDR3 reads CASSPGYGLVVIF. The DNA of the CDR3 is TGTGCCAGCAGTCCCGGGTACGGACTTGTGGTTATTTTC. The rearrangement uses TRBV6-2 or TRBV6-3 and TRBJ2-1; the D gene is possibly TRBD2 (5 bases). Germline assignment: CDR1 MNHEY and CDR2 SVGEGT. The CDR3 is 13 residues long.

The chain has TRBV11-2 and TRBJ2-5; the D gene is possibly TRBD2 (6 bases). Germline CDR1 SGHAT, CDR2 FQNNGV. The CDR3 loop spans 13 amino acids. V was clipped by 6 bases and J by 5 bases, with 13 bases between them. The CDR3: CASSRDSEETQYF. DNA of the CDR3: TGTGCCAGCAGTCGGGACTCTGAGGAGACCCAGTACTTC.

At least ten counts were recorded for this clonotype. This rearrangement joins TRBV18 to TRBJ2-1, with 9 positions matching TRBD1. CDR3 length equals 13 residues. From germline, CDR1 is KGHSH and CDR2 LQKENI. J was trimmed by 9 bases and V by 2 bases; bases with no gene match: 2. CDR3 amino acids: CASSPGQGSEQFF. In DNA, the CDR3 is TGTGCCAGCTCACCAGGACAGGGGAGTGAGCAGTTCTTC. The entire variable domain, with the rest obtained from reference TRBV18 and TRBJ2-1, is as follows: NAGVMQNPRHLVRRRGQEARLRCSPMKGHSHVYWYRQLPEEGLKFMVYLQKENIIDESGMPKERFSAEFPKEGPSILRIQQVVRGDSAAYFCASSPGQGSEQFFGPGTRLTVL.